These 32 T cell receptor beta chains were all obtained from the same sample, sequenced in a study of PD-L1 blockade in urothelial cancer. Repertoires were generated with immunoSEQ multiplex PCR, while TCRdb's copy carries only in-frame clones and drops some. The repertoire holds about 28,000 clones, with around 80% as singletons. This sample comprised PBMCs, obtained around atezolizumab (anti-PD-L1) treatment. The receptor source for this set is a man aged 50 or older with urothelial cancer.

This clone occurred a few times. The rearrangement joins TRBV30 to TRBJ1-1; 12 bases match TRBD1. Germline V lookup: CDR1 GTSNPN, CDR2 SVGIG (reference sequence). This CDR3 contains 15 residues. J was trimmed by 3 bases and V by 6 bases; bases with no gene match: 8. Here the CDR3 DNA reads TGTGCCTGCACCGGGACAGGGGGCGCGGACACTGAAGCTTTCTTT. This sequence encodes CACTGTGGADTEAFF.

This clone came up a few times. This chain connects TRBV12-5 to TRBJ1-1; D remains ambiguous. Trimming pared 3 bases from V and 3 bases from J, leaving 14 bases between. The CDR3 is made up of 15 amino acids. Per germline, CDR1 LGHNT and CDR2 FRNRAP. The CDR3 protein is CASGFIDGGHTEAFF. CDR3 in DNA: TGTGCTAGTGGTTTCATTGATGGAGGGCACACTGAAGCTTTCTTT. Full variable domain (rest looked up from reference TRBV12-5 and TRBJ1-1): DARVTQTPRHKVTEMGQEVTMRCQPILGHNTVFWYRQTMMQGLELLAYFRNRAPLDDSGMPKDRFSAEMPDATLATLKIQPSEPRDSAVYFCASGFIDGGHTEAFFGQGTRLTVV.

The chain has TRBV10-2 and TRBJ1-3; D is unclear. V was pared by 6 bases and J by 0 bases, with 9 bases between. The germline CDR1 and CDR2 sequences are WSHSY and SAAADI. The CDR3 has 14 amino acids. This CDR3 reads CASREGDSGNTIYF. The CDR3 nucleotides read TGCGCCAGCAGAGAGGGAGACTCTGGAAACACCATATATTTT.

The genes are TRBV9 and TRBJ1-1, with a possible D match to TRBD1 (5 bases). Germline CDR1 reads SGDLS; CDR2 reads YYNGEE. V was clipped by 4 bases and J by 1 base, with 14 bases between them. The CDR3 covers 15 residues. DNA of the CDR3: TGTGCCAGCAGCCCACAAATTCAGGGGAACACTGAAGCTTTCTTT. It translates to CASSPQIQGNTEAFF.

This clone occurred once. This sequence joins TRBV2 and TRBJ2-2; 8 nucleotides agree with TRBD1. The CDR3 runs to 14 residues. Germline CDR1 is SNHLY and CDR2 is FYNNEI. V trimming: 4 bases; J trimming: 7 bases; junction bases outside the gene matches: 5. The chain's CDR3 is CASSVQGAVGELFF. The CDR3 nucleotides are TGTGCCAGCAGTGTCCAGGGGGCGGTCGGGGAGCTGTTTTTT.

The chain employs TRBV29-1 and TRBJ2-7, with D possibly matching TRBD1 (5 bases). CDR3 length: 16 residues. Germline V gene sequence: CDR1 SQVTM, CDR2 ANQGSEA. V lost 6 bases and J 1 base, leaving 22 bases between the germline ends. CDR3 sequence reads: CSVAQGGAGKSYEQYF. Here the CDR3 DNA reads TGCAGCGTAGCCCAGGGTGGGGCAGGGAAGTCCTACGAGCAGTACTTC.

V is TRBV19 and J is TRBJ1-1; 8 positions agree with TRBD1. V lost 1 base and J lost 4; bases outside the gene matches: 8. CDR3 length: 16 residues. Germline V lookup: CDR1 LNHDA, CDR2 SQIVND (reference sequence). The CDR3 region has the DNA TGTGCCAGTAGTATAGGGACAGGGAGGGGGGCCACTGAAGCTTTCTTT. It is translated as CASSIGTGRGATEAFF.

The chain's CDR3 is CASSPGVASSTDTQYF. CDR3 nucleotides: TGCGCCAGCAGCCCAGGGGTAGCTTCTAGCACAGATACGCAGTATTTT. J is TRBJ2-3 and V is TRBV4-1; a possible D gene is TRBD1 (6 bases). The V gene's germline CDR1 is MGHRA and CDR2 YSYEKL. With 4 bases removed from V and 0 bases from J, the gap between germline ends came to 14 bases. The CDR3 spans 16 residues.

This sequence joins TRBV29-1 and TRBJ1-5; TRBD1 might be the D (5 bases). Germline loops: CDR1 SQVTM, CDR2 ANQGSEA. This CDR3 is built from 13 residues. V was trimmed by 5 bases and J by 4 bases, leaving 12 bases between them. CDR3 protein: CSVKAGWNQPQHF. In nucleotides, the CDR3 is TGCAGCGTTAAGGCAGGGTGGAATCAGCCCCAGCATTTT.

This clone has only one observation. The rearrangement joins TRBV19 to TRBJ1-5; 7 nucleotides align to TRBD1. Germline V CDR1 and CDR2: LNHDA, SQIVND (reference sequence). The CDR3 extends over 17 amino acids. With 7 bases clipped from V and 4 bases from J, the junction kept 16 bases outside the gene matches. CDR3 DNA sequence: TGTGCCAGTACCCCGAGGAGGGACAGCTCTATTAATCAGCCCCAGCATTTT. Protein sequence: CASTPRRDSSINQPQHF.

CDR3 sequence: CASSTGTGLSVGYTF. The CDR3 nucleotides read TGCGCCAGCAGCACCGGGACAGGGCTTTCAGTTGGCTACACCTTC. The chain carries TRBV5-1 and TRBJ1-2; TRBD1 matches 9 bases. The germline V gene has CDR1 SGHRS and CDR2 YFSETQ. With 4 bases clipped from V and 7 bases from J, the junction kept 11 bases outside the gene matches. The CDR3 has 15 amino acids.

This clone occurred once. The J gene is TRBJ2-5, the V gene TRBV29-1, with TRBD2 matching over 13 bases. V was clipped by 4 bases and J by 3 bases; unmatched bases: 2. This CDR3 contains 14 residues. The germline gives CDR1 SQVTM, CDR2 ANQGSEA. The CDR3 region has the DNA TGCAGCGTTGGTGGACTAGCGGGGGAAGAGACCCAGTACTTC. It specifies CSVGGLAGEETQYF.

The chain joins TRBV19 to TRBJ2-7, with 7 positions matching TRBD1. CDR1 is LNHDA and CDR2 is SQIVND in the germline V gene (reference sequence). The junction had 10 bases not matched to a gene; V was cut back by 6 bases and J by 5 bases. CDR3 size: 14 residues. CDR3 loop: CASRRTGAGDEQYF. The CDR3 DNA follows: TGTGCCAGTAGGAGGACAGGAGCCGGGGACGAGCAGTACTTC.

V and J are TRBV23-1 and TRBJ1-4, with TRBD1 matching over 7 bases. TRBV23-1 is an ORF, with its function uncertain. The CDR3 is 20 amino acids. The V and J ends lost 4 bases and 6 bases, in that order; junction bases with no gene match: 23. The CDR3, as DNA: TGCGCCAGCAGTCTCCCCGCGGACAGGCGCCTCGAATATCGTCATGAAAAACTGTTTTTT. This gives the protein CASSLPADRRLEYRHEKLFF.

This clone qualifies as medium-sized. DNA for the CDR3: TGTGCCAGCAGCCCAAAACCGGGACAGGGTAACACTGAAGCTTTCTTT. Encoded protein: CASSPKPGQGNTEAFF. V gene TRBV7-9 combines with J gene TRBJ1-1, with TRBD1 matching over 9 bases. V lost 5 bases to trimming and J lost 2 bases; unmatched junction nucleotides: 9. CDR1 and CDR2 (germline): SEHNR, FQNEAQ (reference sequence). The CDR3 contains 16 residues.

The chain uses TRBV7-6 and TRBJ1-1, with TRBD1 as a possible D gene (6 bases). The CDR3 has 16 amino acids. Deletions cut 4 bases from V and 4 bases from J, with 19 bases between. CDR1 and CDR2 from the germline V gene are SGHVS and FNYEAQ. The CDR3 is CASSSRGGATSTEAFF. The CDR3 region has the DNA TGTGCCAGCAGCTCAAGGGGGGGGGCAACGAGCACTGAAGCTTTCTTT.

The CDR3 region has the DNA TGTGCCAGCAGCTCAGCGGGAGACGGCACAGATACGCAGTATTTT. This translates into CASSSAGDGTDTQYF. The genes are TRBV13 and TRBJ2-3, with TRBD2 matching over 8 bases. Losses at the gene ends were 4 bases for V and 1 base for J; bases not matched to a gene: 4. There are 15 residues in the CDR3. CDR1 and CDR2 from the germline V gene are PRHDT and FYEKMQ (reference sequence).

The rearrangement links TRBV28 to TRBJ1-3; 7 bases map to TRBD1. This CDR3 contains 13 residues. V dropped 6 bases and J dropped 2; count of bases not matched to a gene: 1. Germline V gene sequence: CDR1 MDHEN, CDR2 SYDVKM. The DNA for the CDR3 is TGTGCCAGCAGGACAGGGACTGGAAACACCATATATTTT. Its protein product is CASRTGTGNTIYF.

The J gene is TRBJ1-1, the V gene TRBV29-1, with 8 bases identical to TRBD1. In germline, CDR1 is SQVTM, CDR2 ANQGSEA. The trim removed 5 bases at V and 6 bases at J, leaving 11 bases unmatched. The CDR3 has 14 residues. The CDR3 DNA is TGCAGCGTTTTAGGGGCAGGGGGCTTCCCTGAAGCTTTCTTT. Its translation: CSVLGAGGFPEAFF.

The CDR3 sequence is CASSQDRDGRGVNQPQHF. CDR3 bases: TGCGCCAGCAGCCAAGATCGCGATGGCAGGGGGGTCAATCAGCCCCAGCATTTT. The J gene is TRBJ1-5, the V gene TRBV4-1; 7 nucleotides align to TRBD1. The CDR3 runs 18 residues. Germline V gene data show CDR1 as MGHRA and CDR2 as YSYEKL. Unmatched junction bases numbered 11, after V lost 0 bases and J lost 3 bases.

V is TRBV5-1 and J is TRBJ2-1, with 7 nucleotides matching TRBD1. CDR3 length: 15 amino acids. After removal of 4 bases from V and 6 bases from J, the junction contained 10 bases not matched to a gene. CDR1 is SGHRS, CDR2 YFSETQ, per germline. The CDR3 here is CASSPTGALLNEQFF. CDR3 bases: TGCGCCAGCAGCCCCACAGGGGCCCTCCTCAATGAGCAGTTCTTC. Variable domain in full (rest from reference TRBV5-1 and TRBJ2-1): KAGVTQTPRYLIKTRGQQVTLSCSPISGHRSVSWYQQTPGQGLQFLFEYFSETQRNKGNFPGRFSGRQFSNSRSEMNVSTLELGDSALYLCASSPTGALLNEQFFGPGTRLTVL.

V is TRBV6-1 and J is TRBJ1-5; D unclear. Germline values: CDR1 MNHNS, CDR2 SASEGT. V lost 4 bases and J lost 0, with 13 bases in between. The CDR3 runs 16 residues. CDR3 residues: CASSARSPNSNQPQHF. The CDR3 DNA is TGTGCCAGCAGTGCACGGTCACCAAATAGCAATCAGCCCCAGCATTTT.

CDR3 nucleotide sequence: TGTGCCAGTACCGCCCCGGGGGGTAGATTTGCCGGGGAGCTGTTTTTT. Translated, it gives CASTAPGGRFAGELFF. V and J are TRBV19 and TRBJ2-2, with TRBD2 matching over 7 bases. The trim removed 7 bases at V and 6 bases at J, leaving 14 bases unmatched. Germline CDR1 and CDR2: LNHDA and SQIVND (reference sequence). The CDR3 runs 16 residues.

The chain couples TRBV2 to TRBJ2-5, with TRBD2 matching 16 bases. With V trimmed by 6 bases and J by 6 bases, 13 bases remained unmatched. Germline V gene data show CDR1 as SNHLY and CDR2 as FYNNEI. The CDR3 totals 18 residues. The CDR3 reads CASRLGLAGGPSLKTQYF. For the CDR3, the DNA is TGTGCCAGCAGGTTGGGACTAGCGGGGGGGCCAAGTCTGAAGACCCAGTACTTC. Together with reference TRBV2 and TRBJ2-5, the CDR3 gives the full variable domain: EPEVTQTPSHQVTQMGQEVILRCVPISNHLYFYWYRQILGQKVEFLVSFYNNEISEKSEIFDDQFSVERPDGSNFTLKIRSTKLEDSAMYFCASRLGLAGGPSLKTQYFGPGTRLLVL.

The V call is TRBV6-4, the J call TRBJ2-3; 11 bases match TRBD2. The V gene end was trimmed by 3 bases and the J gene end by 5 bases; junction bases not matched to a gene: 1. There are 14 residues in the CDR3. Germline CDR1 reads MRHNA; CDR2 reads SNTAGT. The CDR3 coding sequence is TGTGCCAGCAGTGATCTAGCGGGGGGAGATACGCAGTATTTT. Its protein product is CASSDLAGGDTQYF.

CDR3 DNA sequence: TGTGCCAGCAGCTTAGCGCGGGGCCACGAGCAGTACGTC. Translation gives CASSLARGHEQYV. The chain uses TRBV7-3 and TRBJ2-7; the D gene is possibly TRBD2 (6 bases). Trimming took off 2 bases at V and 5 bases at J, with 10 bases between the two ends. Germline V CDR1 and CDR2: SGHTA, FQGTGA. The CDR3 contains 13 residues.

This rearrangement joins TRBV7-2 to TRBJ1-2; D is possibly TRBD1 (6 bases). Germline-derived CDR1 and CDR2 are SGHTA and FQGNSA. The germline V and J ends were trimmed by 0 bases and 8 bases, with 13 bases remaining between them. The CDR3 totals 14 residues. The DNA of the CDR3 is TGTGCCAGCAGCTTAGCGACAGGTTGGGACGGCTACACCTTC. Translating it yields CASSLATGWDGYTF. Complete variable domain (other parts from reference TRBV7-2 and TRBJ1-2): GAGVSQSPSNKVTEKGKDVELRCDPISGHTALYWYRQSLGQGLEFLIYFQGNSAPDKSGLPSDRFSAERTGGSVSTLTIQRTQQEDSAVYLCASSLATGWDGYTFGSGTRLTVV.

The rearrangement links TRBV6-1 to TRBJ2-1; 7 nucleotides agree with TRBD2. CDR3 length: 17 residues. The ends lost 2 bases at V and 5 bases at J; junction bases unmatched: 12. Germline V gene lookup returns CDR1 MNHNS and CDR2 SASEGT. CDR3 in DNA: TGTGCCAGCAGTGAAATCGGTGGGGGGACTACCCACAATGAGCAGTTCTTC. Its translation is CASSEIGGGTTHNEQFF.

The chain recombines TRBV7-3 with TRBJ1-1; D perhaps matches TRBD1 (5 bases). Germline CDR1 is SGHTA and CDR2 is FQGTGA. Trimming took off 5 bases at V and 4 bases at J, with 11 bases between the two ends. CDR3 size: 13 residues. The DNA for the CDR3 is TGTGCCAGCAGCGCGGGGGGTCGCACTGAAGCTTTCTTT. Protein: CASSAGGRTEAFF.

J is TRBJ1-3 and V is TRBV6-1, with 7 positions matching TRBD1. The germline gives CDR1 MNHNS, CDR2 SASEGT. The CDR3 contains 16 residues. Trimming removed 4 bases from V and 0 bases from J; junction bases left unmatched: 6. DNA for the CDR3: TGTGCCAGCAGTGGGACAGGAAGACCCTCTGGAAACACCATATATTTT. Protein: CASSGTGRPSGNTIYF.

J is TRBJ2-7 and V is TRBV18, with 7 positions matching TRBD1. With 6 bases clipped from V and 3 bases from J, the junction kept 11 bases outside the gene matches. The CDR3 extends over 15 amino acids. Germline lookup yields CDR1 KGHSH and CDR2 LQKENI. The CDR3: CASSPTGTAYYEQYV. DNA of the CDR3: TGTGCCAGCTCCCCTACCGGGACAGCATACTACGAGCAGTACGTC.

This chain links TRBV6-5 with TRBJ1-1, with unresolved D. CDR1 and CDR2 from the germline V gene are MNHEY and SVGAGI. This CDR3 is 13 amino acids long. V was clipped by 2 bases and J by 2 bases, with 6 bases between them. The DNA of the CDR3 is TGTGCCAGCAGTTACGCGTATAACACTGAAGCTTTCTTT. Amino acids: CASSYAYNTEAFF.